The sequence of this T cell receptor beta chain was determined in a study of T cell repertoires in aging, cancer and after chemotherapy. Study background: Patients with glioblastoma brain tumors were sampled before and after temozolomide-based therapy. About 8.9 million TCR reads made up the full dataset. Notes on the study in general: Compared with age-matched healthy donors, untreated hematological or solid cancer patients showed higher blood TCR clonality. In each cancer cohort, median generation probability increased across chemotherapy, suggesting thymic output rebounded.

Peripheral blood genomic DNA, not sorted cells or RNA, was the template. Turning to this clonotype: Its specificity is not known.

TRB rearrangements spanning V, D and J were amplified using mixed TRB-A/B primers. One entry per CDR3 protein, called by TCRdb with MiXCR from the multiplex PCR reads. The data show roughly 7,200 distinct CDR3 sequences, with approximately 50% seen just once and around 1.9% held by the top ten. The CDR3 spans 15 residues. CDR1 is LNHDA and CDR2 is SQIVND in the germline V gene (reference sequence). Trimming removed 7 bases at V and 4 bases at J, with 19 bases between. This clonotype was sampled from a human donor with a solid tumor. Sequencing was performed on blood. The rearrangement joins TRBV19 to TRBJ1-1, with D possibly TRBD1 on 6 matching bases. The CDR3 reads CASTPGKGGVTEAFF. The CDR3 DNA reads as TGTGCCAGTACCCCAGGTAAGGGGGGGGTCACTGAAGCTTTCTTT.